This is a list of T cell receptor beta chains from one sample in a study of response to subunit inactivated influenza vaccine. TCRdb independently ran MiXCR on the RT-PCR reads; one entry per CDR3 protein. The sample holds hundreds of thousands of distinct CDR3 sequences; 25% are singletons and the top ten take under 2.5%. The source was CD4+ T cells sorted from PBMCs, collected about 5 days after vaccination. These receptors came from a man aged 50 to 59 who received an inactivated influenza vaccine. Both conserved end residues are part of each CDR3.

TRBJ2-7	TRBV7-9	CASSFVRGSNSYEQYF
TRBJ2-7	TRBV4-3	CASSQDIREGTIYEQYF
TRBJ2-2	TRBV5-1	CASSTETGISTGELFF
TRBJ2-1	TRBV11-2	CASSLELAGDYEQFF
TRBJ1-5	TRBV12-3/TRBV12-4	CASSPVGANQPQHF
TRBJ2-1	TRBV28	CASKTSPHPGGFYNEQFF
TRBJ2-3	TRBV12-3/TRBV12-4	CASSRTRLAGGTDTQYF
TRBJ2-1	TRBV7-2	CASSPTPSGHQFF
TRBJ1-5	TRBV24-1	CATSDGGRNQPQHF
TRBJ2-7	TRBV4-2	CASSQSSGTAYEQYF
TRBJ1-2	TRBV12-3/TRBV12-4	CASSLGQDYGYTF
TRBJ2-3	TRBV20-1	CSARGGRGRGLSPTDTQYF
TRBJ2-2	TRBV20-1	CSARDMTGNTGELFF
TRBJ2-3	TRBV20-1	CSARSGLAGGKTQYF